The 18 T cell receptor beta chains below all came from one sample that was sequenced in a study of cytomegalovirus exposure and HLA in healthy donors (dated by TCRdb to about 2017). Library generation was performed with the immunoSEQ multiplex PCR assay. The multiplex PCR relied on a mix of 60 forward primers for TCR Vbeta segments and 13 reverse primers for TCR Jbeta segments. This immuneACCESS table, as held by TCRdb, lists in-frame sequences with V and J called but not all clones. Of the missing ones, under half trace to an unresolved V gene in checked studies; the others have no known cause. The sample records some 150,000 clones, 76% of which are singletons. The top ten constitute roughly 0.82% of the sample. Input material: PBMCs. These receptors were collected from a female donor in good health and CMV-seronegative.

V and J are TRBV28 and TRBJ1-4; D is unclear. V was trimmed by 2 bases and J by 7 bases, leaving 11 bases between them. Looked up from germline, CDR1 is MDHEN and CDR2 is SYDVKM. This CDR3 has 14 amino acids. Here the CDR3 DNA reads TGTGCCAGCAGTTTAAACCCGGAGGGTGAAAAACTGTTTTTT. This codes for CASSLNPEGEKLFF.

The V call is TRBV6-5, the J call TRBJ2-5, with TRBD2 as a possible D gene (6 bases). Trimming removed 4 bases at V and 7 bases at J, with 7 bases between. Germline V CDR1 and CDR2: MNHEY, SVGAGI. CDR3 length equals 11 residues. CDR3 in DNA: TGTGCCAGCAGTTCCGGGGGGACCCAGTACTTC. Protein sequence: CASSSGGTQYF.

V and J are TRBV6-5 and TRBJ1-4, with D perhaps TRBD1 (5 bases). Germline V CDR1 and CDR2: MNHEY, SVGAGI. V gave up 5 bases and J gave up 7 bases, with 11 bases separating them. This CDR3 region has 13 residues. CDR3 region: CASSQPGVEKLFF. The CDR3 coding sequence is TGTGCCAGCAGTCAACCGGGGGTTGAAAAACTGTTTTTT.

This clone was picked up a small number of times. The genes are TRBV29-1 and TRBJ1-1; weak D call: TRBD1 (5 bases). The CDR3 is 14 residues long. Germline V gene lookup returns CDR1 SQVTM and CDR2 ANQGSEA. Trimming removed 5 bases from V and 4 bases from J, with 17 bases in between. The CDR3 reads CSVRQGGSGTEAFF. CDR3 DNA: TGCAGCGTTCGTCAGGGTGGTTCAGGCACTGAAGCTTTCTTT.

V gene TRBV2 combines with J gene TRBJ1-3, with 8 bases fitting TRBD1. Germline V gene sequence: CDR1 SNHLY, CDR2 FYNNEI. Trimming cost V 5 bases and J 3 bases; bases outside gene matches: 9. This CDR3 has 16 amino acids. This CDR3 reads CASSSSRGPGGNTIYF. Written as DNA, the CDR3 is TGTGCCAGCAGTTCTTCCAGGGGGCCCGGTGGAAACACCATATATTTT.

This chain uses TRBV29-1 with TRBJ2-7, with a possible D match to TRBD2 (7 bases). The CDR3 has 12 residues. V lost 8 bases and J lost 4, with 15 bases in between. The germline gives CDR1 SQVTM, CDR2 ANQGSEA. CDR3 DNA: TGCAGCCCACGAGGGGGGGTTTACGAGCAGTACTTC. Protein: CSPRGGVYEQYF.

The chain combines TRBV28 with TRBJ1-1; possible D gene TRBD1, 6 bases. The germline V gene has CDR1 MDHEN and CDR2 SYDVKM. The length of the CDR3 is 14 residues. V was shortened by 3 bases and J by 1 base, with 9 bases between the two germline ends. The CDR3 region has the DNA TGTGCCAGCAGTTTTGGGGGCGCGAACACTGAAGCTTTCTTT. Protein product: CASSFGGANTEAFF.

CDR3 DNA sequence: TGTGCCAGCAGCACTCGGACAGGGATTCGAGATACGCAGTATTTT. This gives the protein CASSTRTGIRDTQYF. J is TRBJ2-3 and V is TRBV11-3, with 8 bases that match TRBD1. This CDR3 region has 15 residues. Trimming removed 5 bases from V and 5 bases from J; junction bases left unmatched: 9. Germline V gene data show CDR1 as SGHNT and CDR2 as YENEEA.

The rearrangement uses TRBV5-4 and TRBJ2-5, with 7 bases fitting TRBD2. The CDR3 runs to 15 residues. Per the germline V gene, CDR1 is SGHNT and CDR2 is YYREEE (reference sequence). With 3 bases clipped from V and 5 bases from J, the junction kept 10 bases outside the gene matches. CDR3 DNA sequence: TGTGCCAGCAGCTCGGGCGGGAGAGTTGGGGAGACCCAGTACTTC. This sequence encodes CASSSGGRVGETQYF. Filled out from reference TRBV5-4 and TRBJ2-5, the complete variable domain reads ETGVTQSPTHLIKTRGQQVTLRCSSQSGHNTVSWYQQALGQGPQFIFQYYREEENGRGNFPPRFSGLQFPNYSSELNVNALELDDSALYLCASSSGGRVGETQYFGPGTRLLVL.

This clone appeared once. The gene calls are TRBV2 and TRBJ2-7; D gene uncertain. Germline CDR1 is SNHLY and CDR2 is FYNNEI. The CDR3 is made up of 11 amino acids. V lost 6 bases to trimming and J lost 6 bases, with 9 bases between them. CDR3 sequence reads: CASRFGGEQYF. The DNA for the CDR3 is TGTGCCAGCAGGTTCGGTGGCGAGCAGTACTTC.

This clone turned up a few times. J is TRBJ2-5 and V is TRBV27, with 7 bases fitting TRBD2. Unmatched junction bases numbered 19, after V lost 2 bases and J lost 1 base. The CDR3 contains 20 residues. Germline CDR1 MNHEY, CDR2 SMNVEV (reference sequence). The CDR3 loop is CASSLKPPGLAEKSQETQYF. CDR3 DNA sequence: TGTGCCAGCAGTTTAAAGCCTCCAGGGCTAGCGGAGAAAAGCCAAGAGACCCAGTACTTC.

This clone was detected once. The junction does not match germline at one end; this may be a read error. This sequence joins TRBV5-1 and TRBJ1-1; no firm D call. Germline lookup yields CDR1 SGHRS and CDR2 YFSETQ. The CDR3 runs to 16 residues. CDR3 region: CASSLEGGSWNAEAFF. CDR3 in DNA: TGCGCCAGCAGCTTGGAAGGCGGAAGCTGGAACGCTGAAGCTTTCTTT.

The rearrangement uses TRBV19 and TRBJ2-3, with a tentative D call TRBD1 (5 bases). V was shortened by 4 bases and J by 5 bases, with 7 bases between the two germline ends. Germline CDR1 reads LNHDA; CDR2 reads SQIVND (reference sequence). This CDR3 region has 12 residues. The CDR3 protein is CASSTQGDTQYF. CDR3 DNA: TGTGCCAGTAGTACGCAGGGAGATACGCAGTATTTT. Supplemented by reference TRBV19 and TRBJ2-3, the full variable domain reads DGGITQSPKYLFRKEGQNVTLSCEQNLNHDAMYWYRQDPGQGLRLIYYSQIVNDFQKGDIAEGYSVSREKKESFPLTVTSAQKNPTAFYLCASSTQGDTQYFGPGTRLTVL.

This chain connects TRBV9 to TRBJ2-3, with TRBD2 identical over 9 bases. J lost 8 bases, V lost 6 bases, and 19 bases had no gene match. This CDR3 is 17 amino acids long. The germline V gene encodes CDR1 SGDLS and CDR2 YYNGEE. The CDR3 DNA follows: TGTGCCAGCACTCCCCTTCCTGGACTAGCGTCACCGAGTACGCAGTATTTT. Translated: CASTPLPGLASPSTQYF.

The rearrangement links TRBV6-6 to TRBJ1-4; perhaps TRBD1 as D (5 bases). Germline CDR1 reads MNHNY; CDR2 reads SVGAGI (reference sequence). The CDR3 loop spans 13 amino acids. The V gene lost 4 bases and the J gene lost 10 bases, with 13 bases spanning the gap. The CDR3 DNA reads as TGTGCCAGCAGTTTACATCAGGGTGGAAAACTGTTTTTT. Translating it yields CASSLHQGGKLFF.

The genes are TRBV6-5 and TRBJ1-1, with 7 bases identical to TRBD1. Germline CDR1 is MNHEY and CDR2 is SVGAGI. This CDR3 has 14 amino acids. V dropped 6 bases and J dropped 0; count of bases not matched to a gene: 4. The CDR3 region has the DNA TGTGCCAGCAGCCAGGGACAGCTGAACACTGAAGCTTTCTTT. Protein product: CASSQGQLNTEAFF.

Only a few counts were recorded for this clone. The chain employs TRBV30 and TRBJ1-6; D might be TRBD1 (5 bases). The CDR3 has 13 amino acids. Between the trimmed V and J ends, which lost 7 bases and 9 bases, there was a span of 16 bases. The germline V gene encodes CDR1 GTSNPN and CDR2 SVGIG (reference sequence). CDR3 loop: CASAGGAGSPLHF. CDR3 DNA sequence: TGTGCCTCGGCGGGCGGGGCCGGTTCACCCCTCCACTTT.

The chain carries TRBV25-1 and TRBJ2-3; TRBD1 matches at 8 bases. Germline assignment: CDR1 MGHDK and CDR2 SYGVNS. CDR3 size: 16 residues. V lost 4 bases, J lost 6 bases, and 12 bases stayed unmatched. The chain's CDR3 is CASSVGTGGRIDTQYF. CDR3 nucleotide sequence: TGTGCCAGCAGTGTAGGGACAGGTGGACGGATTGATACGCAGTATTTT.